Sequencing of this TCR beta chain was carried out in a study of breast tumors, draining lymph nodes, adjacent tissues. Regarding the study as a whole: Data fit most tumor T cells coming from lymph node, expanding in tumor. The lymph node origin of tumor T cells was framed as consistent with a hypothesis, not demonstrated. Tumor TCR diversity was below lymph nodes but above nontumor tissue.

The sample holds many counts of this clonotype. Its matching antigen is unknown. CDR1 is SGHTA and CDR2 is FQGNSA in the germline V gene. V lost 5 bases and J lost 3; bases outside the gene matches: 8. This CDR3 has 16 residues. Samples came from axillary lymph nodes draining the breast cancer. TCRdb itself ran the multiplex PCR reads through MiXCR, one entry per CDR3 protein. The sample holds over 70,000 distinct CDR3 sequences, over 25% seen once. The chain has TRBV7-2 and TRBJ2-7, with 12 bases matching TRBD2. Sequenced: axillary lymph node tissue. The TCR was taken from a female donor with breast cancer. Some clones in this sample may be carry-over from other donors' samples. The CDR3 nucleotides read TGTGCCAGCAGCACACAACTAGCGGGAGGAATCTACGAGCAGTACTTC. Translation gives CASSTQLAGGIYEQYF.